By sample share, the clone carrying this TCR beta chain is medium-sized. Antigen specificity is unknown. TCRdb reanalysed the reads using MiXCR and keeps one entry per CDR3 protein. Among under 1,500 distinct CDR3 sequences, about 11% were seen once, and the ten largest hold under 9.5%. The data were obtained in a study of liver allograft versus peripheral blood T cells. Overall study context: The authors compared T cell receptor repertoires in transplanted livers with recipients' peripheral blood repertoires.

Findings of the study overall: Peripheral blood reportedly held T cell receptor repertoires that differed from those inside liver allografts.

V was clipped by 0 bases and J by 6 bases, with 2 bases between them. The length of the CDR3 is 11 residues. CDR1 SGDLS and CDR2 YYNGEE come from the germline V gene. The receptor was derived from a human patient who had a liver transplant. Some T cells may have originated in the graft donor. The chain couples TRBV9 to TRBJ2-3; D is unclear. The CDR3 reads CASSVADTQYF. The CDR3 DNA reads as TGTGCCAGCAGCGTAGCCGATACGCAGTATTTT. The variable domain in full, completed from reference TRBV9 and TRBJ2-3, reads DSGVTQTPKHLITATGQRVTLRCSPRSGDLSVYWYQQSLDQGLQFLIQYYNGEERAKGNILERFSAQQFPDLHSELNLSSLELGDSALYFCASSVADTQYFGPGTRLTVL.